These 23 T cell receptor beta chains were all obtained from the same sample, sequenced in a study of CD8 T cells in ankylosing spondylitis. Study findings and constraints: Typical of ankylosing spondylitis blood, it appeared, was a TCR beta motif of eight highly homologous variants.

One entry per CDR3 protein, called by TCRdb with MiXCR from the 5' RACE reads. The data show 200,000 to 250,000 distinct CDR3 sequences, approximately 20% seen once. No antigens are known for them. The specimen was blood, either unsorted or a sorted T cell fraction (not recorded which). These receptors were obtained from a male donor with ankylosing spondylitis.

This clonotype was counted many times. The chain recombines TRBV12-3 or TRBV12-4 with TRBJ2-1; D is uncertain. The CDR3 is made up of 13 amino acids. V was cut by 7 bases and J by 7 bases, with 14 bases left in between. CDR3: CASTHLLVNEQFF. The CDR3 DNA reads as TGTGCCAGCACCCACTTGTTGGTAAATGAGCAGTTCTTC.

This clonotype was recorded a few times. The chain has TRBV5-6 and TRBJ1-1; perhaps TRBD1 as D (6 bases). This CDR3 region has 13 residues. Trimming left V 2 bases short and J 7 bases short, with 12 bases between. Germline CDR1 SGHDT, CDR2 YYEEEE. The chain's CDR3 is CASSLQPDSEAFF. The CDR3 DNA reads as TGTGCCAGCAGCTTACAGCCGGACAGTGAAGCTTTCTTT.

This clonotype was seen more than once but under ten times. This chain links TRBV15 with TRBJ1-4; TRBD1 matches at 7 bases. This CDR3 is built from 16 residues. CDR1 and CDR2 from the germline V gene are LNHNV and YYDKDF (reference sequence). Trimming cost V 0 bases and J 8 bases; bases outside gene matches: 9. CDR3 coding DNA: TGTGCCACCAGCAGAGATCGGCAGGGGGTAGGGGAAAAACTGTTTTTT. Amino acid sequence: CATSRDRQGVGEKLFF.

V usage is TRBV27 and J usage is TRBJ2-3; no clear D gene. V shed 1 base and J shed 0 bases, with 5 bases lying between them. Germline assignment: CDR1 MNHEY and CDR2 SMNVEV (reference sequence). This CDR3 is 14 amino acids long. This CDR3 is CASSLLVSTDTQYF. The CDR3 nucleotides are TGTGCCAGCAGTTTATTAGTAAGCACAGATACGCAGTATTTT.

The CDR3 loop is CSARSGLQEFHQPQHF. The DNA for the CDR3 is TGCAGTGCTAGATCGGGACTACAAGAATTTCATCAGCCCCAGCATTTT. The V and J genes are TRBV20-1 and TRBJ1-5, with D perhaps TRBD1 (5 bases). V was pared by 2 bases and J by 5 bases, with 19 bases between. Germline V gene data show CDR1 as DFQATT and CDR2 as SNEGSKA (reference sequence). This CDR3 contains 16 residues.

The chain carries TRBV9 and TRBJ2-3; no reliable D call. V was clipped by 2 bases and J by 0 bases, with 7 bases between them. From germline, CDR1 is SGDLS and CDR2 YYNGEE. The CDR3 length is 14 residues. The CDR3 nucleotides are TGTGCCAGCAGCGTCTGGGCTAGCACAGATACGCAGTATTTT. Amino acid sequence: CASSVWASTDTQYF.

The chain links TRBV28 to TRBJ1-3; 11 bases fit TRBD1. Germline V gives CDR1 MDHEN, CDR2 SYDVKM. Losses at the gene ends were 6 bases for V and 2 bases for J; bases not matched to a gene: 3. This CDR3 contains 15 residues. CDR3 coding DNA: TGTGCCAGCAGCGGGACAGGGGGTCCTGGAAACACCATATATTTT. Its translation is CASSGTGGPGNTIYF. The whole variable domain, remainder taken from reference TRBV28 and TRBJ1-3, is DVKVTQSSRYLVKRTGEKVFLECVQDMDHENMFWYRQDPGLGLRLIYFSYDVKMKEKGDIPEGYSVSREKKERFSLILESASTNQTSMYLCASSGTGGPGNTIYFGEGSWLTVV.

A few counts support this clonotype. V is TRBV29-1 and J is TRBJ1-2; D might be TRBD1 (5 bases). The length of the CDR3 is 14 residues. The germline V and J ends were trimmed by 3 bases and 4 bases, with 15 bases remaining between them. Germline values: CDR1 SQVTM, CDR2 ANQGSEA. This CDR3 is CSVDRDRELYGYTF. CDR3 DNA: TGCAGCGTTGATAGGGACCGAGAACTCTATGGCTACACCTTC. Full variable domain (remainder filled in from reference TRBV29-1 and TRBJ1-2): SAVISQKPSRDICQRGTSLTIQCQVDSQVTMMFWYRQQPGQSLTLIATANQGSEATYESGFVIDKFPISRPNLTFSTLTVSNMSPEDSSIYLCSVDRDRELYGYTFGSGTRLTVV.

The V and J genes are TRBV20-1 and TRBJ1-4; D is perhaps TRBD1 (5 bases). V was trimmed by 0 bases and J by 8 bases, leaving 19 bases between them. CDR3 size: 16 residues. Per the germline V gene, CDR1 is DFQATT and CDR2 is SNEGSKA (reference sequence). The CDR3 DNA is TGCAGTGCTAGAGATCTAAGGGGATGGCAGGAAGAAAAACTGTTTTTT. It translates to CSARDLRGWQEEKLFF.

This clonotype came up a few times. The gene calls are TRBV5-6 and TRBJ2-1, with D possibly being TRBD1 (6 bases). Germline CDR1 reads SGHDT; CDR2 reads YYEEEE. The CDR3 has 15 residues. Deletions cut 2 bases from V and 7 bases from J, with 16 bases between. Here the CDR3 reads CASSLTQGPLNEQFF. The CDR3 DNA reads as TGTGCCAGCAGCTTAACACAGGGACCGCTGAATGAGCAGTTCTTC.

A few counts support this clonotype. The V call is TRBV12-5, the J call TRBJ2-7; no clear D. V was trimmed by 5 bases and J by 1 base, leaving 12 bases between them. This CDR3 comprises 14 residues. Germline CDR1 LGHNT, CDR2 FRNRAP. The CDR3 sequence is CASGPVDGSYEQYF. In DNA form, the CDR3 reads TGTGCTAGTGGTCCCGTTGACGGATCCTACGAGCAGTACTTC. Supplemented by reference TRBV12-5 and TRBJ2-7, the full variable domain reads DARVTQTPRHKVTEMGQEVTMRCQPILGHNTVFWYRQTMMQGLELLAYFRNRAPLDDSGMPKDRFSAEMPDATLATLKIQPSEPRDSAVYFCASGPVDGSYEQYFGPGTRLTVT.

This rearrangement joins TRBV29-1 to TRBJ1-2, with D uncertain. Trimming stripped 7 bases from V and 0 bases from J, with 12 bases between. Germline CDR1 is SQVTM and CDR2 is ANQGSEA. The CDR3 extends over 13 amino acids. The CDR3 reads CSAFDAANYGYTF. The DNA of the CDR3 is TGCAGCGCGTTTGACGCGGCTAACTATGGCTACACCTTC.

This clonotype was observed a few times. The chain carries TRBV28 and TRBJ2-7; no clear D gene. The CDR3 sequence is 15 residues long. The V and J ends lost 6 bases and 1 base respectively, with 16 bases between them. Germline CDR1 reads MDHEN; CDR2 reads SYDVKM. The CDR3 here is CASRPGPSLSYEQYF. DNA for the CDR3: TGTGCCAGCAGACCCGGACCAAGCTTGTCCTACGAGCAGTACTTC.

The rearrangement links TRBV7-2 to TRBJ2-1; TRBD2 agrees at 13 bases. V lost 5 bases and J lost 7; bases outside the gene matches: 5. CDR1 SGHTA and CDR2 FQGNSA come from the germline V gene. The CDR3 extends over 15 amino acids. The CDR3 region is CASSTGLAGFNEQFF. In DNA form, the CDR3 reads TGTGCCAGCAGCACGGGACTAGCGGGGTTTAATGAGCAGTTCTTC.

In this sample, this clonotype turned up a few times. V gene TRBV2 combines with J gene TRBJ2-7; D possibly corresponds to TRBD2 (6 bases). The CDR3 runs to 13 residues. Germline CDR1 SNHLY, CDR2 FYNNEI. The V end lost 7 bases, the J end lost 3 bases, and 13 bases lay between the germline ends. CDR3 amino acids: CASKPGTVYEQYF. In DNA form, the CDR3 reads TGTGCCAGCAAGCCCGGGACTGTCTACGAGCAGTACTTC.

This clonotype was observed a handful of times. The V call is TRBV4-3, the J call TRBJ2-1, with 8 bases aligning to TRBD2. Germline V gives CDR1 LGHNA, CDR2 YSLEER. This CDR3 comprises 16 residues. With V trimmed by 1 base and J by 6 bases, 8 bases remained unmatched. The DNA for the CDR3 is TGCGCCAGCAGCCAAGTTTCCAGCGGGAGTGGCAATGAGCAGTTCTTC. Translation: CASSQVSSGSGNEQFF.

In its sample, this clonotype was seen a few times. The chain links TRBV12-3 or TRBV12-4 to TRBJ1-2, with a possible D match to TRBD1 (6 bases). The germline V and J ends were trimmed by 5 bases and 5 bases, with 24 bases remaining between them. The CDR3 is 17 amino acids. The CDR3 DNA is TGTGCCAGCAGTCGTACAGGGTGGCTTGGGTTTGCGTATGGCTACACCTTC. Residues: CASSRTGWLGFAYGYTF.

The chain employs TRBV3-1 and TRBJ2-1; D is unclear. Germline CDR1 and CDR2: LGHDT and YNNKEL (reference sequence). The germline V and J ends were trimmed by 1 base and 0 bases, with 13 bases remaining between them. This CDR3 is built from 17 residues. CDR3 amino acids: CASSQVWGPSSYNEQFF. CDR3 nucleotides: TGTGCCAGCAGCCAAGTCTGGGGTCCTAGCTCCTACAATGAGCAGTTCTTC.

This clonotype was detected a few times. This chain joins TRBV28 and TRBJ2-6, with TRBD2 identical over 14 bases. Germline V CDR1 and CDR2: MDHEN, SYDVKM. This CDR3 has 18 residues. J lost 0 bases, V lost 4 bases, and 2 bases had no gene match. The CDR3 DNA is TGTGCCAGCAGTTCGGGACTAGCGGGGGCCTCTGGGGCCAACGTCCTGACTTTC. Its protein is CASSSGLAGASGANVLTF.

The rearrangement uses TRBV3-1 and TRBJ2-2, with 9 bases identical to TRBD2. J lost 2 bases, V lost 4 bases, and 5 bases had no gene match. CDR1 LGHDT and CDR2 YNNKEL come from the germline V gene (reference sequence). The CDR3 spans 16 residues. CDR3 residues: CASSPPSGANTGELFF. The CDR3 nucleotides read TGTGCCAGCAGCCCTCCTAGCGGGGCCAACACCGGGGAGCTGTTTTTT.

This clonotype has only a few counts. The CDR3 protein is CASNNGRSSYNEQFF. In DNA, the CDR3 is TGTGCCAGTAACAATGGGAGAAGCTCCTACAATGAGCAGTTCTTC. J is TRBJ2-1 and V is TRBV19, with D tentatively TRBD2 (5 bases). The CDR3 spans 15 residues. Germline CDR1 LNHDA, CDR2 SQIVND (reference sequence). V lost 7 bases and J lost 0, with 13 bases in between.

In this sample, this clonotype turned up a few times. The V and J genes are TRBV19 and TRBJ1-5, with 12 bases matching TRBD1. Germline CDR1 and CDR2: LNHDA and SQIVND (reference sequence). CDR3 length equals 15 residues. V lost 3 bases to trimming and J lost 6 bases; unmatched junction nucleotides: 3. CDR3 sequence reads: CASSIGTGGFQPQHF. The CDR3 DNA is TGTGCCAGTAGTATTGGGACAGGGGGCTTTCAGCCCCAGCATTTT.

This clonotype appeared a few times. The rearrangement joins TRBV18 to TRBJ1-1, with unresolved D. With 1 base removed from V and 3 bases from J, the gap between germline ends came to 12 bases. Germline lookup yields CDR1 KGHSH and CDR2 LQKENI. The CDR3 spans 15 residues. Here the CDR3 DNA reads TGTGCCAGCTCACCACTGTCGCTGGCGGACACTGAAGCTTTCTTT. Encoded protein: CASSPLSLADTEAFF.